The 6 T cell receptor beta chains below all came from one sample that was sequenced in a study of technical replicates of blood from several donors listed by TCRdb under 2017. Library preparation employed the immunoSEQ multiplex PCR assay. TCRdb re-hosts the immuneACCESS table, in-frame sequences only. Its copies lack some clones; in the studies checked, an unresolved V gene accounts for under half of them, and the cause for the rest is not known. Across this sample there are about 72,000 clones, with 80% to 95% seen only once. The ten most abundant clones make up approximately 0.4% of the sample. The source material was T cells isolated from PBMCs. The receptors were sampled from a human donor in good health.

The CDR3: CASSVTGLADNEQFF. The CDR3 nucleotides are TGCGCCAGCAGCGTTACGGGACTAGCGGACAATGAGCAGTTCTTC. V usage is TRBV5-1 and J usage is TRBJ2-1; 11 bases line up with TRBD2. The CDR3 extends over 15 amino acids. The J segment lost 5 bases and the V segment lost 4 bases, leaving 5 bases of the junction unmatched. The V gene's germline CDR1 is SGHRS and CDR2 YFSETQ.

The chain links TRBV6-9 to TRBJ2-7, with 8 positions matching TRBD1. The CDR3 totals 15 residues. V gave up 0 bases and J gave up 3 bases; unmatched junction bases: 4. Germline V gene lookup returns CDR1 MNHGY and CDR2 SVAAGI. In DNA, the CDR3 is TGTGCCAGCAGTTATTCGAGGACAGGGATCTACGAGCAGTACTTC. This translates into CASSYSRTGIYEQYF.

The genes are TRBV9 and TRBJ1-2, with D possibly being TRBD1 (5 bases). The CDR3 totals 16 residues. The V end was cut by 3 bases, the J end by 0 bases, with 15 bases between. CDR1 and CDR2 from the germline V gene are SGDLS and YYNGEE. The DNA of the CDR3 is TGTGCCAGCAGCGCCCCGACCGGACATGCTAACTATGGCTACACCTTC. The encoded protein is CASSAPTGHANYGYTF.

This chain links TRBV30 with TRBJ2-3, with D perhaps TRBD1 (5 bases). CDR1 is GTSNPN, CDR2 SVGIG, per germline (reference sequence). The CDR3 is made up of 15 amino acids. The V gene lost 4 bases and the J gene lost 1 base, with 15 bases spanning the gap. CDR3 bases: TGTGCCTGGACTCGGCGTTTAGGGGGCACAGATACGCAGTATTTT. Amino acids: CAWTRRLGGTDTQYF.

V is TRBV5-6 and J is TRBJ2-2; D is perhaps TRBD2 (5 bases). V gave up 1 base and J gave up 6 bases, with 10 bases separating them. CDR1 and CDR2 (germline): SGHDT, YYEEEE. This CDR3 contains 14 residues. In nucleotides, the CDR3 is TGTGCCAGCAGCTTGCTAGCTGCATCCGGGGAGCTGTTTTTT. Protein: CASSLLAASGELFF.

This sequence joins TRBV5-8 and TRBJ2-1; perhaps TRBD1 as D (6 bases). CDR1 is SGHTS, CDR2 YDEGEE, per germline. Trimming left V 4 bases short and J 11 bases short, with 13 bases between. The CDR3 is made up of 12 amino acids. The CDR3, as DNA: TGTGCCAGCAGCCGTATTGACAGGCAGCAGTTCTTC. It yields the protein CASSRIDRQQFF.